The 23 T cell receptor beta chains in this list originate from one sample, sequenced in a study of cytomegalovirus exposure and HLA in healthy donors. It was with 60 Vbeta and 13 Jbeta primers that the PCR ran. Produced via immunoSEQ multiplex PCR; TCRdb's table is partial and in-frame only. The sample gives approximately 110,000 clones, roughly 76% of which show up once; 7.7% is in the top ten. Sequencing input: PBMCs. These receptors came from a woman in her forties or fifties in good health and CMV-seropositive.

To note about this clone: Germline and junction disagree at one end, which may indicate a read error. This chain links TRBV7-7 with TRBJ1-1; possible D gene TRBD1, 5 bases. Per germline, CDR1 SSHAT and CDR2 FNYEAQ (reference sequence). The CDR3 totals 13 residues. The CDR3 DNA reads TGTGCTAGCAGCTTATCGGACAAATCTGAAGCTTTCTTT. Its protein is CASSLSDKSEAFF.

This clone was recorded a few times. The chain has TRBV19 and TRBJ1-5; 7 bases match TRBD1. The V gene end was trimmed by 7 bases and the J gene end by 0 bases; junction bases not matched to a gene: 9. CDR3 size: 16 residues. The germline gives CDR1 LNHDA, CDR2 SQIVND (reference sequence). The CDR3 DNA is TGTGCCAGTACTCCTTTACAGGGGCATAGCAATCAGCCCCAGCATTTT. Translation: CASTPLQGHSNQPQHF.

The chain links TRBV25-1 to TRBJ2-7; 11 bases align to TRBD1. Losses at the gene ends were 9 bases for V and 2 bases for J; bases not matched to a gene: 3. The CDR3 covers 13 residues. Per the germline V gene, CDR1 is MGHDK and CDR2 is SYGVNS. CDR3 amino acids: CASRDRGTYEQYF. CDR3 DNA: TGTGCCAGTAGGGACAGGGGGACCTACGAGCAGTACTTC.

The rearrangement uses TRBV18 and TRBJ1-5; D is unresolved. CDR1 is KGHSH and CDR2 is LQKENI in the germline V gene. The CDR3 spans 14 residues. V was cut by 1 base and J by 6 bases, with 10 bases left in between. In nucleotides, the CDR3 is TGTGCCAGCTCACCACTTAAGGAGGGTCAGCCCCAGCATTTT. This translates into CASSPLKEGQPQHF.

CDR3: CASSPFNYGYTF. In DNA, the CDR3 is TGTGCCAGCAGCCCCTTTAACTATGGCTACACCTTC. The chain combines TRBV7-2 with TRBJ1-2; D is uncertain. V was trimmed by 5 bases and J by 1 base, leaving 5 bases between them. Germline lookup yields CDR1 SGHTA and CDR2 FQGNSA. CDR3 length: 12 residues.

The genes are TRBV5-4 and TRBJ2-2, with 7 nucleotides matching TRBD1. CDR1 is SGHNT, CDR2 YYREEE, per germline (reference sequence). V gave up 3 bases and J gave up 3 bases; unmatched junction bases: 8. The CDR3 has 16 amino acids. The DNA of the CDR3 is TGTGCCAGCAGCTCCCGGACACAGGGGTACACCGGGGAGCTGTTTTTT. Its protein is CASSSRTQGYTGELFF.

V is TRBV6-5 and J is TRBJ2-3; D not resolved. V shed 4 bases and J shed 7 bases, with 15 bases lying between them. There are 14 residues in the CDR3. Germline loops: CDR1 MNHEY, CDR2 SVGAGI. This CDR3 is CASSSRMGYHTQYF. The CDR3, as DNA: TGTGCCAGCAGTTCCCGGATGGGCTATCATACGCAGTATTTT.

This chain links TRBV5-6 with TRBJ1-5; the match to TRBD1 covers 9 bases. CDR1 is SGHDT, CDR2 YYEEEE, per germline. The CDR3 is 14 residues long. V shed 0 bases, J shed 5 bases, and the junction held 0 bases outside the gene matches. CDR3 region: CASSLGDRDQPQHF. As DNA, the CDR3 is TGTGCCAGCAGCTTGGGGGACAGGGATCAGCCCCAGCATTTT.

CDR3 protein: CASSQSPGTGYRSPLHF. CDR3 nucleotide sequence: TGCGCCAGCAGCCAGAGTCCCGGGACAGGGTATCGTTCACCCCTCCACTTT. The chain is built from TRBV4-3 and TRBJ1-6, with 9 bases that match TRBD1. This CDR3 spans 17 amino acids. The V gene's germline CDR1 is LGHNA and CDR2 YSLEER. V shed 3 bases and J 9 bases; nucleotides not matched to a gene: 12.

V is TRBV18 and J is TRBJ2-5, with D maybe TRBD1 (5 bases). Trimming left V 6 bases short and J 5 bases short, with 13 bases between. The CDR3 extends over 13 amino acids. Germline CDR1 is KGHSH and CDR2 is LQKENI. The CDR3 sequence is CASSALSGETQYF. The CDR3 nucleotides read TGTGCCAGCTCCGCTTTATCAGGGGAGACCCAGTACTTC.

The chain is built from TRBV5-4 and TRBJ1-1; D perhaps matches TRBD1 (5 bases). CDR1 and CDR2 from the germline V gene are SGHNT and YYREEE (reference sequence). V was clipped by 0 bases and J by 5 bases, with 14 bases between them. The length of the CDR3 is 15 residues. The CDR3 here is CASSLVTQGSTEAFF. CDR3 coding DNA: TGTGCCAGCAGCTTGGTAACGCAGGGATCAACTGAAGCTTTCTTT. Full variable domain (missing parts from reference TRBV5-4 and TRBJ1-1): ETGVTQSPTHLIKTRGQQVTLRCSSQSGHNTVSWYQQALGQGPQFIFQYYREEENGRGNFPPRFSGLQFPNYSSELNVNALELDDSALYLCASSLVTQGSTEAFFGQGTRLTVV.

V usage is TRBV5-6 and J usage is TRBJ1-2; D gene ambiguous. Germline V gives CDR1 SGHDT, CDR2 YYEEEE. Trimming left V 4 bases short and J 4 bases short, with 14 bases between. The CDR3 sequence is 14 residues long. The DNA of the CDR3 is TGTGCCAGCAGCACGACCGAGGGCCTCTATGGCTACACCTTC. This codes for CASSTTEGLYGYTF.

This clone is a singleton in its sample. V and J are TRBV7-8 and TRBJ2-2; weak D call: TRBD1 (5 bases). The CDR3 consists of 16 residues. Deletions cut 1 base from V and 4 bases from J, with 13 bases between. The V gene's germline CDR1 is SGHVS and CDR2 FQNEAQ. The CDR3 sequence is CASSLVSRDSTGELFF. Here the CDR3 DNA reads TGTGCCAGCAGCTTAGTATCTAGAGACAGCACCGGGGAGCTGTTTTTT. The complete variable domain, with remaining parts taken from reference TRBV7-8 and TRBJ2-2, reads GAGVSQSPRYKVAKRGQDVALRCDPISGHVSLFWYQQALGQGPEFLTYFQNEAQLDKSGLPSDRFFAERPEGSVSTLKIQRTQQEDSAVYLCASSLVSRDSTGELFFGEGSRLTVL.

The CDR3 region has the DNA TGTGCCAGCAGCAGTACCTTTCAAGAGACCCAGTACTTC. Its translation is CASSSTFQETQYF. The V gene is TRBV6-1, the J gene TRBJ2-5; unclear D gene. The length of the CDR3 is 13 residues. Germline V CDR1 and CDR2: MNHNS, SASEGT. V was shortened by 6 bases and J by 2 bases, with 10 bases between the two germline ends.

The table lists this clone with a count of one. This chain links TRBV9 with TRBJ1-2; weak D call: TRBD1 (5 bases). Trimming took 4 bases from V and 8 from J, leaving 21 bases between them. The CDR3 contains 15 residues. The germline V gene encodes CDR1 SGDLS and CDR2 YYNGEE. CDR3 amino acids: CASSPRMGPEGGYTF. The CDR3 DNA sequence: TGTGCCAGCAGCCCTCGGATGGGGCCTGAAGGGGGCTACACCTTC.

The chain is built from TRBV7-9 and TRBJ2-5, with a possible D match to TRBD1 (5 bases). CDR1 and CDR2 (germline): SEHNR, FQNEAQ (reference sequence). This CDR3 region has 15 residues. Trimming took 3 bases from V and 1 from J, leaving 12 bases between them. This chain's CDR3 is CASSLGPEPQETQYF. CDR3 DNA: TGTGCCAGCAGCTTGGGGCCAGAGCCCCAAGAGACCCAGTACTTC.

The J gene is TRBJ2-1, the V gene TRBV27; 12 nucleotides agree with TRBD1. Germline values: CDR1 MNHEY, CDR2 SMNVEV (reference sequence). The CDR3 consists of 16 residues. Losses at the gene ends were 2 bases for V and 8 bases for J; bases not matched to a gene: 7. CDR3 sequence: CASSLQGTGGVYEQFF. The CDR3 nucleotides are TGTGCCAGCAGTTTACAGGGGACAGGGGGCGTCTATGAGCAGTTCTTC.

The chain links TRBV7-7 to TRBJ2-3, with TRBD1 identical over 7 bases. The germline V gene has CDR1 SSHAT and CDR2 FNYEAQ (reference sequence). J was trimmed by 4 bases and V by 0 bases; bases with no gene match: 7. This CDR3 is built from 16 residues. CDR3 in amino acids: CASSLAPNRGADTQYF. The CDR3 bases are TGTGCCAGCAGCTTAGCGCCGAACAGGGGTGCAGATACGCAGTATTTT.

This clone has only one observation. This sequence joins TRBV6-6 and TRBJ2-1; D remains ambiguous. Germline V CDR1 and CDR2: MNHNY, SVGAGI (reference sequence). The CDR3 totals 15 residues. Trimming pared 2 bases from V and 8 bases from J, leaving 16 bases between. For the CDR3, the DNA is TGTGCCAGCAGTTACCCATGGCTAGACGCCGATGAGCAGTTCTTC. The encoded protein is CASSYPWLDADEQFF.

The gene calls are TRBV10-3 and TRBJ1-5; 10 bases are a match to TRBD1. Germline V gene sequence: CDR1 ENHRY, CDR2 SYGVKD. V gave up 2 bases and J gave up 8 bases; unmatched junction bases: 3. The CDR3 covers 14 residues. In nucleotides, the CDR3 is TGTGCCATCAGTGAGGGGACAGGGGAGAAGCCCCAGCATTTT. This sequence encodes CAISEGTGEKPQHF.

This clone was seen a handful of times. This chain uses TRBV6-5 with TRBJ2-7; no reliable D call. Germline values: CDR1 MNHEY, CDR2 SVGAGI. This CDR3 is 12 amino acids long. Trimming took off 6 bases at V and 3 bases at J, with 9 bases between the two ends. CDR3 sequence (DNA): TGTGCCAGCAGCCTCACCTACTACGAGCAGTACTTC. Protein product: CASSLTYYEQYF.

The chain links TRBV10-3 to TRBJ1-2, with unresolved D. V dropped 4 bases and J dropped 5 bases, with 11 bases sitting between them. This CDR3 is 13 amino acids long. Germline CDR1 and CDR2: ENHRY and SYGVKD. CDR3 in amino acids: CAISVGVRYGYTF. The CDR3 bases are TGTGCCATCAGTGTCGGGGTAAGGTATGGCTACACCTTC.

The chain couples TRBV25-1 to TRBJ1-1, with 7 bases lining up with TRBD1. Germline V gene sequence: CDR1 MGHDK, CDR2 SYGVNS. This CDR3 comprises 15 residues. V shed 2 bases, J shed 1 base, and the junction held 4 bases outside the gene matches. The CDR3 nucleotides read TGTGCCAGCAGTGAAAAAGGGGGCCGGAACACTGAAGCTTTCTTT. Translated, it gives CASSEKGGRNTEAFF.